This record concerns one T cell receptor beta chain sequence. Its matching antigen is unknown. In germline, CDR1 is WNHNN, CDR2 SYGVQD (reference sequence). The V gene end was trimmed by 4 bases and the J gene end by 7 bases; junction bases not matched to a gene: 6. This CDR3 has 14 residues. TCRdb ran MiXCR on the 5' RACE reads and lists one entry per CDR3 protein. Of hundreds of thousands of distinct CDR3 sequences in the sample, 20% to 25% are singletons; the top ten hold 2.9%. These data come from a study of identical twins. General study results and limits: For zero-insertion analyses, partial confounding could come from invariant MAIT and iNKT cells.

These data were also filed under a second study, of T cells expressing NK-cell markers. That source reports: Also leading the CD3+CD56-NKG2C+ fraction in several donors were these clonotypes.

The TCR sequence derives from a woman younger than 35 in good health. The rearrangement links TRBV10-1 to TRBJ2-1; 8 bases match TRBD1. Sequenced material: CD4+ T cells sorted from blood. CDR3: CASSALRGRNEQFF. CDR3 bases: TGCGCCAGCAGTGCTCTCAGGGGGCGGAATGAGCAGTTCTTC.